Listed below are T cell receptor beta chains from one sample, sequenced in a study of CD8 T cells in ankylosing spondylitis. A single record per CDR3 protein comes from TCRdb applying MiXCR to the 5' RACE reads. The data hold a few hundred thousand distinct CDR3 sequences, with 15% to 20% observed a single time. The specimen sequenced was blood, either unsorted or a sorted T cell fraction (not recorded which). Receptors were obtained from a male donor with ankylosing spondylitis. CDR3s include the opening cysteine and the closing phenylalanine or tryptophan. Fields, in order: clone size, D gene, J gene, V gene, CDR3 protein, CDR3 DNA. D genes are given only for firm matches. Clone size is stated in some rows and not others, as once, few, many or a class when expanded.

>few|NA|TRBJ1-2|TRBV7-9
CASSSTLDGHRGYTF
TGTGCCAGCAGCTCGACTCTTGACGGGCATCGCGGCTACACCTTC
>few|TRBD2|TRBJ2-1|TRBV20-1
CSARAHLLAGNPGEQFF
TGCAGTGCTAGAGCGCACCTGCTAGCGGGAAATCCGGGGGAGCAGTTCTTC
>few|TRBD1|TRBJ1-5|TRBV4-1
CASSQDGGDRGQQPQHF
TGCGCCAGCAGCCAAGATGGGGGGGACAGGGGGCAACAGCCCCAGCATTTT
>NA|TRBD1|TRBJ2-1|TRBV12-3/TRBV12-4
CASSFSRDRGFLAGQNEQFF
TGTGCCAGCAGTTTCTCTCGGGACAGGGGGTTTCTAGCGGGTCAGAATGAGCAGTTCTTC
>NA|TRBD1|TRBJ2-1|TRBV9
CASSVTGQSSYNEQFF
TGTGCCAGCAGCGTAACGGGACAGAGCTCCTACAATGAGCAGTTCTTC
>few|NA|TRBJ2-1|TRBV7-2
CASSLVGGTSSYNEQFF
TGTGCCAGCAGCTTAGTGGGCGGGACGTCCTCCTACAATGAGCAGTTCTTC
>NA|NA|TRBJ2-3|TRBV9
CASSVDSPATDTQYF
TGTGCCAGCAGCGTAGATAGCCCGGCCACAGATACGCAGTATTTT
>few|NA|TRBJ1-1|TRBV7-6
CASSLEGRDTEAFF
TGTGCCAGCAGCCTAGAGGGCCGGGACACTGAAGCTTTCTTT
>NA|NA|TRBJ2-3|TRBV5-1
CASSAEADHSDTQYF
TGCGCCAGCAGCGCGGAGGCGGATCATTCAGATACGCAGTATTTT
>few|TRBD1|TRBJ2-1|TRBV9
CASSPGTGSHNEQFF
TGTGCCAGCAGCCCCGGGACAGGGTCCCACAATGAGCAGTTCTTC
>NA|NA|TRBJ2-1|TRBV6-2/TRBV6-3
CASSYSDAGGSEFF
TGTGCCAGCAGTTACTCTGATGCTGGGGGGTCAGAGTTCTTC
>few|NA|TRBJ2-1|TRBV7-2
CASSLVGLANHNEQFF
TGTGCCAGCAGCTTAGTCGGTCTAGCGAACCATAATGAGCAGTTCTTC
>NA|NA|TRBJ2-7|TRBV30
CAWSREGYEQYF
TGTGCCTGGAGTAGAGAGGGCTACGAGCAGTACTTC
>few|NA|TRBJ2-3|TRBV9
CASSVGSIDTQYF
TGTGCCAGCAGCGTAGGTAGCATAGATACGCAGTATTTT
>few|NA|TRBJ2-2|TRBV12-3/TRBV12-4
CASSLVFGSTGELFF
TGTGCCAGCAGTTTAGTGTTCGGTAGCACCGGGGAGCTGTTTTTT
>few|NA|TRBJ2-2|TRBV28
CASSLITGELFF
TGTGCCAGCAGTTTGATTACCGGGGAGCTGTTTTTT
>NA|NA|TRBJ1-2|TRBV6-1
CASRNRLDYGYTF
TGTGCCAGCAGGAATAGATTGGACTATGGCTACACCTTC
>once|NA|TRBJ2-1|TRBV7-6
CASSLVGVDNEQFF
TGTGCCAGCAGCTTAGTCGGGGTGGACAATGAGCAGTTCTTC
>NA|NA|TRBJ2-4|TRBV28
CASSFRAVEHIQYF
TGTGCCAGCAGTTTTAGGGCTGTGGAGCACATTCAGTACTTC
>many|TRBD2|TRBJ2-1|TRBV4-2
CASSQELAGTAYNEQFF
TGTGCCAGCAGCCAAGAACTAGCGGGGACTGCATACAATGAGCAGTTCTTC
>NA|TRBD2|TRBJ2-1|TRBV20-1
CSARDGGGASDEQFF
TGCAGTGCTAGAGATGGCGGGGGGGCCTCGGATGAGCAGTTCTTC